Listed below are T cell receptor beta chains from one sample, sequenced in a study of shared clonotypes between healthy human individuals. Clones were sequenced by immunoSEQ multiplex PCR, and TCRdb holds only the in-frame ones, with some missing. The sample has approximately 350,000 clones; about 74% are singletons. Sequencing was carried out using memory CD4+ T cells sorted from blood. Receptors were obtained from a man aged 25-45 years in good health. CDR3s include the opening cysteine and the closing phenylalanine or tryptophan. Each record gives: J gene, V gene, D gene, clone size, CDR3 protein, CDR3 DNA. A D gene is named only where the DNA matches it firmly. Not all rows give a size; the values are once, few, many and, for expanded clones, a class.

>TRBJ2-5|TRBV5-5|-|-
CASSLTVSRGREETQYF
TGTGCCAGCAGCTTGACAGTTAGCAGGGGACGGGAAGAGACCCAGTACTTC
>TRBJ2-5|TRBV19|-|-
CASSILGARGKETQYF
TGTGCCAGTAGTATACTAGGGGCGAGAGGGAAAGAGACCCAGTACTTC
>TRBJ2-6|TRBV11-3|-|-
CASSRTASGANVLTF
TGTGCCAGCAGCCGGACAGCCTCTGGGGCCAACGTCCTGACTTTC
>TRBJ2-7|TRBV2|-|few
CASSEALKGTEQYF
TGTGCCAGCAGTGAAGCCTTGAAGGGTACCGAGCAGTACTTC
>TRBJ2-1|TRBV7-6|-|-
CASSLADSSYNEQFF
TGTGCCAGCAGCTTAGCTGACTCTTCCTACAATGAGCAGTTCTTC
>TRBJ2-1|TRBV14|-|-
CASSQDRKTDYTPYEQFF
TGTGCCAGCAGCCAAGATCGAAAAACGGACTATACCCCATATGAGCAGTTCTTC
>TRBJ2-1|TRBV18|-|few
CASSPPIRGDYNEQFF
TGTGCCAGCTCACCACCGATAAGGGGGGACTACAATGAGCAGTTCTTC
>TRBJ2-3|TRBV19|TRBD1|once
CASSIRQGGADTQYF
TGTGCCAGTAGTATCAGACAGGGTGGCGCAGATACGCAGTATTTT
>TRBJ1-2|TRBV28|-|many
CASTTGSMGYGYTF
TGTGCCAGCACCACCGGGAGTATGGGCTATGGCTACACCTTC
>TRBJ2-7|TRBV28|-|-
CASSSRDEQYF
TGTGCCAGCAGCTCACGGGACGAGCAGTACTTC
>TRBJ1-2|TRBV5-5|-|-
CASSWGFNYGYTF
TGTGCCAGCAGCTGGGGATTCAACTATGGCTACACCTTC
>TRBJ1-1|TRBV18|-|-
CASSHGPPKEAFF
TGTGCCAGCTCCCACGGGCCACCTAAAGAAGCTTTCTTT
>TRBJ1-5|TRBV19|-|-
CASSRGGYNNQPQHF
TGTGCCAGTAGTAGGGGAGGGTATAACAATCAGCCCCAGCATTTT
>TRBJ2-3|TRBV5-4|TRBD2|-
CASSLLAGDTQYF
TGTGCCAGCAGCTTATTAGCGGGAGATACGCAGTATTTT
>TRBJ2-2|TRBV2|-|-
CASIKDRVNTGELFF
TGTGCCAGCATAAAGGACAGAGTGAACACCGGGGAGCTGTTTTTT
>TRBJ2-2|TRBV25-1|-|-
CASLGNTGELFF
TGTGCCAGCCTAGGGAACACCGGGGAGCTGTTTTTT
>TRBJ2-3|TRBV6-6|-|once
CASSVDYPNRDTQYF
TGTGCCAGCAGTGTAGACTACCCAAATCGAGATACGCAGTATTTT
>TRBJ2-1|TRBV7-7|TRBD1|-
CASSQYSGTGGSEQFF
TGTGCTAGCAGCCAATACTCGGGGACAGGGGGGAGTGAGCAGTTCTTC
>TRBJ1-1|TRBV5-6|-|-
CASSLLGSSEAFF
TGTGCCAGCAGCTTGCTGGGGTCCAGTGAAGCTTTCTTT
>TRBJ1-5|TRBV19|-|-
CASSIQGSNQPQHF
TGTGCCAGTAGTATTCAGGGGAGCAATCAGCCCCAGCATTTT
>TRBJ2-7|TRBV28|TRBD2|once
CASSTSGSSYEQYF
TGTGCCAGCAGCACTAGCGGGAGCTCCTACGAGCAGTACTTC
>TRBJ2-1|TRBV7-3|-|-
CASSLLADAYNEQFF
TGTGCCAGCAGCTTATTAGCGGACGCCTACAATGAGCAGTTCTTC
>TRBJ2-7|TRBV28|-|-
CASRLNGLAEQYF
TGTGCCAGCAGACTTAATGGATTAGCCGAGCAGTACTTC
>TRBJ2-1|TRBV6-6|TRBD1|few
CASSYGFPQGAHEQFF
TGTGCCAGCAGTTACGGTTTTCCACAGGGGGCCCATGAGCAGTTCTTC
>TRBJ2-3|TRBV19|-|-
CASSIGLDTQYF
TGTGCCAGTAGTATCGGACTAGATACGCAGTATTTT
>TRBJ2-7|TRBV23-1|-|-
CASSQTETYEQYF
TGCGCCAGCAGTCAAACGGAAACCTACGAGCAGTACTTC
>TRBJ1-4|TRBV27|TRBD1|-
CASSLSQPGQMRKLFF
TGTGCCAGCAGTTTATCCCAACCGGGACAGATGCGAAAACTGTTTTTT
>TRBJ2-3|TRBV5-6|TRBD2|-
CASSSRIQLAGGPYTQYF
TGTGCCAGCAGCTCCCGAATACAACTAGCGGGAGGGCCATATACGCAGTATTTT
>TRBJ2-7|TRBV5-6|-|few
CATTRGAARSEQYF
TGTGCCACCACCAGGGGGGCCGCCCGAAGCGAGCAGTACTTC
>TRBJ2-5|TRBV18|TRBD1|few
CASSPRQGETQYF
TGTGCCAGCTCACCAAGACAGGGGGAGACCCAGTACTTC
>TRBJ2-7|TRBV10-3|-|-
CAISVWGYEQYF
TGTGCCATCAGTGTATGGGGCTACGAGCAGTACTTC
>TRBJ2-7|TRBV5-1|TRBD1|-
CASSLGTGDHEQYF
TGCGCCAGCAGCTTAGGGACAGGGGACCACGAGCAGTACTTC
>TRBJ2-5|TRBV7-7|-|-
CASSLRAGLETQYF
TGTGCCAGCAGCTTAAGGGCAGGGCTAGAGACCCAGTACTTC
>TRBJ2-2|TRBV10-1|TRBD2|-
CASREGPTGELFF
TGCGCCAGTCGGGAGGGCCCCACCGGGGAGCTGTTTTTT
>TRBJ1-2|TRBV5-1|-|-
CASSAGSSALNYGYTF
TGCGCCAGCAGCGCGGGTTCAAGTGCCCTTAACTATGGCTACACCTTC
>TRBJ2-7|TRBV10-3|-|many
CAISVGPQGSEYEQYF
TGTGCCATCAGTGTAGGTCCGCAGGGTTCAGAGTACGAGCAGTACTTC
>TRBJ2-7|TRBV7-8|-|-
CASNPSGSYEQYF
TGTGCCAGCAACCCGTCCGGCTCCTACGAGCAGTACTTC
>TRBJ2-5|TRBV5-1|-|once
CASSLRYGSETQYF
TGCGCCAGCAGCTTGCGTTATGGTTCAGAGACCCAGTACTTC
>TRBJ2-7|TRBV28|-|few
CASSLWRATYEQYF
TGTGCCAGCAGTTTATGGAGGGCGACATACGAGCAGTACTTC
>TRBJ1-5|TRBV28|-|-
CASSLWGLRQPQHF
TGTGCCAGCAGCCTATGGGGGTTGAGACAGCCCCAGCATTTT
>TRBJ2-7|TRBV28|-|-
CASSLPGESYEQYF
TGTGCCAGCAGTTTGCCGGGCGAATCCTACGAGCAGTACTTC
>TRBJ1-1|TRBV10-1|TRBD1|-
CASAGTASNTEAFF
TGCGCCAGTGCCGGGACAGCCTCGAACACTGAAGCTTTCTTT
>TRBJ1-1|TRBV19|-|-
CASSILEGRRGNTEAFF
TGTGCCAGTAGTATCCTCGAGGGCCGGCGAGGGAACACTGAAGCTTTCTTT
>TRBJ2-7|TRBV10-2|-|-
CASSGGYEQYF
TGCGCCAGCAGTGGGGGTTACGAGCAGTACTTC
>TRBJ1-1|TRBV29-1|-|few
CSVEAGRTEAFF
TGCAGCGTTGAAGCCGGGAGGACTGAAGCTTTCTTT
>TRBJ2-7|TRBV5-8|TRBD2|-
CASSQTSGRVHEQYF
TGTGCCAGCAGCCAGACTAGCGGGAGAGTCCACGAGCAGTACTTC